Shown below are 7 T cell receptor beta chains from a single sample sequenced in a study of regulatory T cells in long-lasting Graves disease. Time point reported: persistent/refractory GD, antithyroid drugs over 5 years with positive TRAb. PBMC RNA was the source of the TCR library. CDR3 regions were amplified by Arm-PCR using iRepertoire HTBI primers to build TCR beta libraries. Each CDR3 protein is one row after TCRdb ran MiXCR on the multiplex PCR reads. Here the sample spans 400,000 to 500,000 distinct CDR3 sequences, roughly a fifth being singletons. The sequenced sample was peripheral blood mononuclear cells (PBMCs), obtained when the disease was refractory, from a patient treated with antithyroid drugs. The source of these receptors is a female donor with Graves disease.

This clonotype came up many times. The V gene is TRBV6-2 or TRBV6-3, the J gene TRBJ2-7; a weak D match, TRBD1 (6 bases). CDR3 length: 15 amino acids. Trimming cost V 4 bases and J 0 bases, with 13 bases left between them. CDR1 and CDR2 from the germline V gene are MNHEY and SVGEGT. The CDR3 loop is CASSSWTASSYEQYF. Here the CDR3 DNA reads TGTGCCAGCAGTTCGTGGACAGCCAGCTCCTACGAGCAGTACTTC.

Comment on this clonotype: A much larger clonotype is one base distant, so this may be a read error. The J gene is TRBJ1-2, the V gene TRBV29-1; 7 bases line up with TRBD1. Germline CDR1 SQVTM, CDR2 ANQGSEA. This CDR3 contains 11 residues. CDR3 DNA: TGCAGCGTCCCCAGGGGGTATGACTACACCTTC. Residues: CSVPRGYDYTF.

The table lists this clonotype with a few counts. This chain uses TRBV19 with TRBJ2-7; no firm D call. Germline CDR1 reads LNHDA; CDR2 reads SQIVND (reference sequence). CDR3 length: 15 amino acids. V was shortened by 3 bases and J by 2 bases, with 14 bases between the two germline ends. The DNA for the CDR3 is TGTGCCAGTAGTATTTCCGTGACGGAAGCCTACGAGCAGTACTTC. Translation gives CASSISVTEAYEQYF. The entire variable domain, with the rest obtained from reference TRBV19 and TRBJ2-7, is as follows: DGGITQSPKYLFRKEGQNVTLSCEQNLNHDAMYWYRQDPGQGLRLIYYSQIVNDFQKGDIAEGYSVSREKKESFPLTVTSAQKNPTAFYLCASSISVTEAYEQYFGPGTRLTVT.

This clonotype was counted a few times. The chain joins TRBV29-1 to TRBJ2-5; D uncertain. Germline assignment: CDR1 SQVTM and CDR2 ANQGSEA. The CDR3 covers 13 residues. Trimming removed 4 bases from V and 5 bases from J, with 14 bases in between. Here the CDR3 reads CSVVPPKRETQYF. The CDR3 coding sequence is TGCAGCGTTGTACCTCCAAAAAGGGAGACCCAGTACTTC. Supplemented by reference TRBV29-1 and TRBJ2-5, the full variable domain reads SAVISQKPSRDICQRGTSLTIQCQVDSQVTMMFWYRQQPGQSLTLIATANQGSEATYESGFVIDKFPISRPNLTFSTLTVSNMSPEDSSIYLCSVVPPKRETQYFGPGTRLLVL.

This clonotype has a handful of counts. This chain uses TRBV7-9 with TRBJ2-2; D is possibly TRBD2 (6 bases). V was shortened by 1 base and J by 4 bases, with 16 bases between the two germline ends. CDR1 is SEHNR and CDR2 is FQNEAQ in the germline V gene (reference sequence). This CDR3 region has 17 residues. The CDR3 bases are TGTGCCAGCAGCTTAGTTGGCTCCCTGGAGGGCACCGGGGAGCTGTTTTTT. This codes for CASSLVGSLEGTGELFF. The full variable domain, in which reference TRBV7-9 and TRBJ2-2 provide the parts outside the CDR3, is DTGVSQNPRHKITKRGQNVTFRCDPISEHNRLYWYRQTLGQGPEFLTYFQNEAQLEKSRLLSDRFSAERPKGSFSTLEIQRTEQGDSAMYLCASSLVGSLEGTGELFFGEGSRLTVL.

This clonotype was seen ten or more times. The CDR3: CASSEMQGESYEQYF. DNA of the CDR3: TGTGCCAGCAGTGAGATGCAGGGGGAGTCCTACGAGCAGTACTTC. J is TRBJ2-7 and V is TRBV6-1; 7 nucleotides match TRBD1. V was pared by 3 bases and J by 1 base, with 6 bases of the junction left unmatched. Per germline, CDR1 MNHNS and CDR2 SASEGT. The length of the CDR3 is 15 residues.

This chain links TRBV30 with TRBJ1-1; 7 bases map to TRBD1. The ends lost 7 bases at V and 3 bases at J; junction bases unmatched: 8. Germline CDR1 reads GTSNPN; CDR2 reads SVGIG (reference sequence). This CDR3 has 13 amino acids. The CDR3 loop is CALRQGWDTEAFF. CDR3 nucleotides: TGTGCCTTGCGACAGGGATGGGACACTGAAGCTTTCTTT.